A single T cell receptor beta chain is shown here with its context. Its specificity is unknown. The germline V gene has CDR1 LGHNA and CDR2 YNFKEQ. The CDR3 runs 16 residues. Trimming cost V 2 bases and J 5 bases, with 15 bases left between them. Repertoires were generated with immunoSEQ multiplex PCR, while TCRdb's copy carries only in-frame clones and drops some. Among 50,000 to 65,000 clones listed, approximately 84% were seen once. This specimen belongs to a study of PD-L1 blockade in urothelial cancer. Study at large: Patients with male sex and bladder-origin urothelial cancer accounted for about 85% of the roughly 30 enrolled. Notes on the study in general: Greater 3-week expansion of tumor-associated blood clones was recorded for durable-benefit patients.

The source material was PBMCs, sampled around atezolizumab (anti-PD-L1) treatment. The chain employs TRBV4-2 and TRBJ2-2; D not resolved. The sequence was collected from a man in his forties or fifties with urothelial cancer. The CDR3 here is CASSQSRGARTGELFF. The CDR3 nucleotides read TGTGCCAGCAGCCAATCCCGCGGAGCGCGGACCGGGGAGCTGTTTTTT.